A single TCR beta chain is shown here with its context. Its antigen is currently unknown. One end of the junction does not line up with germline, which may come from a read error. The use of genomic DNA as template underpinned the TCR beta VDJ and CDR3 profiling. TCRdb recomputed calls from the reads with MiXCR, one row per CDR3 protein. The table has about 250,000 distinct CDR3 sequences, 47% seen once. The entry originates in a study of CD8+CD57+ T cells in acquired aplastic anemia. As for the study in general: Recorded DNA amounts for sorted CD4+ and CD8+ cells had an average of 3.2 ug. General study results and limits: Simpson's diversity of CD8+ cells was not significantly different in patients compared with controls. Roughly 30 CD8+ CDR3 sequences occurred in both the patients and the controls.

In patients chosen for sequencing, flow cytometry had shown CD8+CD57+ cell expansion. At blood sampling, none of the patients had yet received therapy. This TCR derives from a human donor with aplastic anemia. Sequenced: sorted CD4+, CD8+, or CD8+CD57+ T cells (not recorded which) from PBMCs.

The CDR3 region has the DNA TGTGCCATCAGTGAGCCTCGAACAGGGGTAGTCGCAGATGCGCAGTATTTT. As protein: CAISEPRTGVVADAQYF. The V and J genes are TRBV10-3 and TRBJ2-3; TRBD1 agrees at 7 bases. The germline CDR1 and CDR2 sequences are ENHRY and SYGVKD. This CDR3 contains 17 residues.